Below are 16 T cell receptor beta chains sequenced from a single sample in a study of vaccination and CD4 T cells after COVID-19. TCRdb itself ran the PCR reads through MiXCR, one entry per CDR3 protein. This sample has about 20,000 distinct CDR3 sequences, with around two thirds found just once. The starting material was CD4+ T cells from blood, obtained after SARS-CoV-2 vaccination. The receptors shown here come from a human donor who had recovered from COVID-19.

This chain links TRBV7-8 with TRBJ2-2; no reliable D call. The CDR3 runs 16 residues. Per the germline V gene, CDR1 is SGHVS and CDR2 is FQNEAQ. The V gene lost 0 bases and the J gene lost 4 bases, with 12 bases spanning the gap. CDR3 sequence: CASSLAGRFSTGELFF. The DNA for the CDR3 is TGTGCCAGCAGCTTAGCCGGAAGGTTTAGCACCGGGGAGCTGTTTTTT.

The CDR3 spells CSASGPLSSGSAGELFF. CDR3 bases: TGCAGTGCTAGTGGCCCCCTGTCTAGCGGGAGTGCCGGGGAGCTGTTTTTT. The J gene is TRBJ2-2, the V gene TRBV20-1; 10 bases are shared with TRBD2. CDR3 length: 17 amino acids. Unmatched junction bases numbered 13, after V lost 3 bases and J lost 6 bases. Germline V gives CDR1 DFQATT, CDR2 SNEGSKA (reference sequence).

The genes are TRBV2 and TRBJ2-7; D is undetermined. V lost 2 bases and J lost 0, with 11 bases in between. Germline V CDR1 and CDR2: SNHLY, FYNNEI. The CDR3 is 15 residues long. CDR3 bases: TGTGCCAGCAGTGAATTTATGGGAAGCTCCTACGAGCAGTACTTC. This gives the protein CASSEFMGSSYEQYF.

The V gene is TRBV6-5, the J gene TRBJ1-6; D remains unclear. The CDR3 loop spans 17 amino acids. Trimming took off 3 bases at V and 8 bases at J, with 20 bases between the two ends. CDR1 and CDR2 from the germline V gene are MNHEY and SVGAGI. CDR3 region: CASSYSHQAGWDSPLHF. In DNA, the CDR3 is TGTGCCAGCAGTTATTCCCATCAAGCTGGTTGGGATTCACCCCTCCACTTT.

V is TRBV20-1 and J is TRBJ2-3; D unclear. The CDR3 has 13 amino acids. Trimming left V 7 bases short and J 0 bases short, with 11 bases between. Per germline, CDR1 DFQATT and CDR2 SNEGSKA (reference sequence). Here the CDR3 reads CSVHTPSTDTQYF. In nucleotides, the CDR3 is TGCAGTGTTCATACCCCAAGCACAGATACGCAGTATTTT.

The chain links TRBV18 to TRBJ1-1; 8 bases agree with TRBD1. This CDR3 is 13 amino acids long. J was trimmed by 7 bases and V by 3 bases; bases with no gene match: 4. Germline CDR1 reads KGHSH; CDR2 reads LQKENI. DNA of the CDR3: TGTGCCAGCTCACCTGGGACAGGCAATGAAGCTTTCTTT. This encodes CASSPGTGNEAFF.

V usage is TRBV6-1 and J usage is TRBJ1-2, with TRBD1 matching over 7 bases. The CDR3 consists of 14 residues. Per the germline V gene, CDR1 is MNHNS and CDR2 is SASEGT. J gave up 1 base and V 8 bases, and 7 bases lay outside the gene matches. In DNA form, the CDR3 reads TGTGCCAGCTTACCGACAGGGTTTAACTATGGCTACACCTTC. This translates into CASLPTGFNYGYTF.

The V call is TRBV20-1, the J call TRBJ2-5; 7 bases agree with TRBD1. Per germline, CDR1 DFQATT and CDR2 SNEGSKA (reference sequence). V dropped 5 bases and J dropped 4; count of bases not matched to a gene: 10. The CDR3 sequence is 14 residues long. The CDR3 spells CSAQKDRTGETQYF. In DNA, the CDR3 is TGCAGTGCTCAGAAGGACAGGACGGGAGAGACCCAGTACTTC.

The table lists this clonotype with a few counts. The chain combines TRBV15 with TRBJ2-3; tentative D call: TRBD2 (5 bases). Germline V gene sequence: CDR1 LNHNV, CDR2 YYDKDF (reference sequence). This CDR3 comprises 13 residues. Between the trimmed V and J ends, which lost 5 bases and 5 bases, there was a span of 11 bases. This chain's CDR3 is CATSRVARDTQYF. CDR3 nucleotides: TGTGCCACCAGCCGAGTAGCGCGAGATACGCAGTATTTT.

V usage is TRBV27 and J usage is TRBJ2-3, with TRBD2 identical over 7 bases. V shed 5 bases and J 8 bases; nucleotides not matched to a gene: 10. The CDR3 covers 14 residues. The V gene's germline CDR1 is MNHEY and CDR2 SMNVEV (reference sequence). The DNA for the CDR3 is TGTGCCAGCAGTAAACTAGCGAGAGAGGGTACGCAGTATTTT. As protein: CASSKLAREGTQYF.

J is TRBJ1-5 and V is TRBV18; TRBD1 matches 8 bases. CDR3 length equals 14 residues. Trimming took 1 base from V and 5 from J; bases not matched to a gene: 1. Per the germline V gene, CDR1 is KGHSH and CDR2 is LQKENI. The CDR3 reads CASSPQTGDQPQHF. Here the CDR3 DNA reads TGTGCCAGCTCACCACAGACAGGGGATCAGCCCCAGCATTTT.

The chain uses TRBV19 and TRBJ1-1; 8 bases fit TRBD1. V was clipped by 2 bases and J by 3 bases; unmatched bases: 5. Germline CDR1 reads LNHDA; CDR2 reads SQIVND (reference sequence). CDR3 size: 15 residues. CDR3 DNA: TGTGCCAGTAGTATAAGGACAGGGAAGGACACTGAAGCTTTCTTT. As protein: CASSIRTGKDTEAFF.

The genes are TRBV5-1 and TRBJ2-2; the match to TRBD2 covers 7 bases. This CDR3 comprises 15 residues. The germline CDR1 and CDR2 sequences are SGHRS and YFSETQ. Trimming removed 1 base from V and 5 bases from J; junction bases left unmatched: 5. For the CDR3, the DNA is TGCGCCAGCAGCTTGTCTGACGGGAGGACCGGGGAGCTGTTTTTT. This gives the protein CASSLSDGRTGELFF. Variable domain in full (rest from reference TRBV5-1 and TRBJ2-2): KAGVTQTPRYLIKTRGQQVTLSCSPISGHRSVSWYQQTPGQGLQFLFEYFSETQRNKGNFPGRFSGRQFSNSRSEMNVSTLELGDSALYLCASSLSDGRTGELFFGEGSRLTVL.

In DNA form, the CDR3 reads TGTGCCACCAGTGAACTGCCCGACCAGCATTTT. This codes for CATSELPDQHF. The J gene is TRBJ1-5, the V gene TRBV24-1; no clear D gene. This CDR3 is 11 amino acids long. Germline CDR1 is KGHDR and CDR2 is SFDVKD. V dropped 4 bases and J dropped 12 bases, with 9 bases sitting between them.

This clonotype was found a few times. The rearrangement joins TRBV20-1 to TRBJ1-5, with D tentatively TRBD1 (5 bases). The CDR3 contains 15 residues. V shed 0 bases and J shed 2 bases, with 11 bases lying between them. Germline V CDR1 and CDR2: DFQATT, SNEGSKA (reference sequence). This CDR3 is CSARETGLGNQPQHF. The CDR3 DNA follows: TGCAGTGCTAGAGAGACGGGACTCGGCAATCAGCCCCAGCATTTT.

The chain joins TRBV6-5 to TRBJ1-4; D is perhaps TRBD1 (5 bases). Per germline, CDR1 MNHEY and CDR2 SVGAGI. The CDR3 runs to 12 residues. V was trimmed by 2 bases and J by 12 bases, leaving 10 bases between them. CDR3 nucleotide sequence: TGTGCCAGCAGTTACCGGGACGGGGAACTGTTTTTT. Translating gives CASSYRDGELFF.